Below, one TCR beta chain is given with its context. Its antigen remains unidentified. A junction end diverges from the germline sequence, so it may reflect a read error. Libraries were prepared through the immunoSEQ multiplex PCR assay. A mixture of 60 forward primers for TCR Vbeta segments and 13 reverse primers for TCR Jbeta segments was used in the multiplex PCR. The CDR3 region of rearranged TCR beta genes was amplified from genomic DNA with a multiplex PCR assay. The amplified TCR beta libraries were sequenced on the Illumina HiSeq System as 87-base-pair reads. For the original study's pipeline: In a later analysis, tens of millions of unique TCR beta chains were counted across the 650 to 700 repertoires, and roughly 11 million of these chains were shared by at least two donors. Raw reads were error-corrected and collapsed into unique sequences by a nearest-neighbor algorithm in which closely related sequences were merged to remove PCR and sequencing errors. Alignment of CDR3 sequences to IMGT reference sequences was used to assign V, D and J gene segments. For a sequence to be retained, a match of at least six nucleotides to both a V gene segment and a J gene segment was required. A rearrangement was called productive if the CDR3 had no stop codons and remained in frame with V and J, and every other rearrangement was called non-productive. Following IMGT convention, CDR3 was defined as the stretch from the second conserved V-encoded cysteine to the conserved J-encoded phenylalanine. The earlier analysis of about 560 of the donors excluded any sequence lacking an unambiguous match to a single V gene segment. In an earlier analysis of approximately 610 of the donors, V segments were called functional above 56.7% productive rearrangements and were called segregating when the between-donor standard deviation exceeded 5%. A statistical classification framework was developed to diagnose cytomegalovirus status using the catalog of TCR beta chain sequences. A later analysis assigned V and J genes by comparing TCR nucleotide sequences with IMGT/GENE-DB human TR gene sequences. In a later analysis, CDR3 sequences and most-parsimonious VDJ recombination scenarios were assigned using the TCRdist pipeline. In a later analysis, each TCR beta chain was defined by its CDR3 amino acid sequence together with its V-gene family, and reads without a unique V-gene family were excluded. As a way to deal with suspected cross-contamination and a sequencing artifact, a later analysis dropped hundreds of nucleotide sequences that were highly shared and had low generation probability. For each public chain, a later analysis derived a clonal expansion index from normalized ranks of inferred template counts within each repertoire. In a later analysis, generation probabilities were computed with a VDJ recombination model fitted to out-of-frame rearrangements, and the resulting probabilities were checked against IGoR. Hypergeometric tests were used in a later analysis to score TCR-TCR, TCR-HLA and TCR-CMV co-occurrence, with a repertoire-size bias correction applied to the TCR pairs. To estimate false discovery rates, a later analysis permuted the HLA or CMV assignments 20 times. In a later analysis, co-occurring TCRs were grouped using DBSCAN, with TCRdist sequence similarity added in when clustering inside HLA-allele-positive subsets. For co-occurrence clustering, repertoires with fewer than 30,000 or more than 120,000 public chains were excluded, along with five or six repertoires with anomalous nucleotide sharing. TCRdb limited this immuneACCESS table to in-frame rearrangements with V and J called. A share of clones is missing; checked studies link under half to unresolved V genes, and the rest is unexplained. D and trimming were read from the DNA, whereas the V and J calls and clone size are those reported in that table. For this sample there are around 67,000 clones; roughly 66% appear just once. Jointly, the top ten make up 3% to 3.5% of the sample.

In total, about 650 healthy bone marrow donors made up the cohort. At the time of sampling, all cohort members were nominally healthy, though unrecorded immune exposures were likely present. The donor was CMV seronegative and belonged to the group of 320 or so seronegative cohort members. A peripheral blood sample was collected from each donor, and TCR beta sequencing was performed on peripheral blood mononuclear cells. The Qiagen DNeasy Blood Extraction Kit was used to extract genomic DNA from the blood cell samples. Including the terminal cysteine and phenylalanine, the CDR3 comprises 14 residues. The only DNA kept is the CDR3, 42 bases in frame from the first base. CDR1 and CDR2, looked up from the germline V gene, are SGHNT and YENEEA. The sample comes from a study of cytomegalovirus exposure and HLA in healthy donors (dated by TCRdb to 2017 to 2019). The study in broad terms: An earlier analysis of 587 of the donors reported 250 to 350 Gb of sequence data and 120 million or so unique TCR beta sequences from about 200 million T cells. An early release covering more than 500 HLA-typed donors comprised roughly 300 gigabases of sequencing data and around 80 million unique TCR sequences. Among the approximately 400 genotyped donors, approximately 81% belonged to the genetic ancestry cluster associated with self-reported Caucasian donors. The study aimed to test whether cataloging public T cell receptors could reveal signatures of past pathogen exposure. The T cell repertoires of 550 to 850 subjects were profiled by immunosequencing and related to cytomegalovirus serostatus. Along with the approximately 620-subject first cohort, a separate validation cohort of over a hundred different subjects was used. To predict cytomegalovirus infection status, the study brought together high-throughput TCR immunosequencing, statistical association of individual TCRs with disease status, and machine learning. A later analysis re-examined previously published TCR beta repertoires from more than 550 donors and added high-resolution HLA genotyping to investigate patterns of TCR occurrence. Rather than using new phenotypic data, the later analysis identified candidate immune exposures from TCR beta sequences and from how often those sequences occurred across donors. An earlier analysis of 587 of the donors used high-throughput TCR beta sequencing to judge whether each TCR beta V gene segment behaved as functional or pseudogenic. Donor age, sex, ethnicity and CMV serostatus were compiled together with the repertoire data. In a later genetic analysis, genome-wide SNP genotypes for about 60% of the 666 donors were used, and that subset was treated as a discovery cohort. All discovery cohort repertoires had been generated using a single sequencing platform. Class I and class II HLA loci were covered by the typing at four-digit resolution. Typing coverage differed by locus: A, B, C, DRB1 and DQB1 were typed in roughly 620-630 donors, DQA1 in 522, DPA1 in around 580, and DPB1 in around 440. Because of strong linkage in the cohort, five DR-DQ haplotypes were treated as single units for association and clustering. Across 300 to 500 genotyped donors of the cohort, an average of about 220,000 unique TCR beta nucleotide sequences per donor were sequenced, and roughly 20% of those sequences were non-productive.

Overall study outcomes, separate from this receptor: While some public TCRs were present in many individuals, most TCR sequences turned up only very rarely across donors. A further reported finding was that TCR beta sequences accurately predicted the HLA-A and HLA-B alleles for most subjects in the first cohort. Assigning TCR associations to individual alleles was difficult when HLA alleles, especially DR and DQ, strongly co-occurred. Compared with equally common non-associated chains, HLA-associated TCR beta chains in a later analysis were more clonally expanded and had lower generation probabilities. The presence/absence analyses assumed that sequencing depth was roughly uniform across donors, and that assumption may not be true. In this cohort, only TCR beta chains were sequenced, and detectable features were limited by the absence of alpha or paired-chain data. For the cohort, immune exposure information was limited to CMV serostatus. A later genetic analysis associated a missense DCLRE1C variant with V-gene and J-gene trimming of TCR beta chains, and an independent cohort replicated the association. Specific HLA alleles were associated with 15,000 to 20,000 TCR beta sequences at a false discovery rate of 0.05 in a later analysis. In vitro tests confirmed that a few of the cytomegalovirus-associated TCR beta chains recognize cytomegalovirus antigens. A cluster of highly shared sequence variants was judged likely to be a technical artifact of the sequencing pipeline. A later genetic analysis reported fewer N-insertions in productive TCRs among donors in an Asian-associated ancestry cluster than the roughly 700-donor mean. The classifier was reported to diagnose cytomegalovirus status with high specificity and sensitivity in both the original cohort and the validation cohort. The authors suggested that the approach could potentially be generalized to other disease states and immunological phenotypes. In a later analysis, several top co-occurrence clusters were reported to appear linked to parvovirus B19, influenza, CMV and Epstein-Barr virus. In a later analysis, most CMV-associated TCR beta chains were found to appear HLA-restricted, with HLA associations seemingly driven largely by CMV exposure. Because HLA typing was unavailable for some donors at each locus, only the typed subset was used in association tests. Correlated functional status among segregating V segments might reflect linkage disequilibrium, but an unknown experimental factor could not be ruled out. Some IMGT-functional V segments, including TRBV6-2 and TRBV6-3, could not be distinguished by the 87-base-pair reads and were therefore excluded. Because counts were too low, around 18 rarely observed V segments, including chromosome 9 orphons, were left out of the earlier analysis of 500 to 750 of the donors. An earlier analysis of roughly 570 of the donors showed that most TCR beta V segments appeared in productive rearrangements either about 87% or about 30% of the time, which broadly matched IMGT annotations. In a later analysis, TCR association rates were found to vary across HLA loci, with the most associated TCRs seen for DRB1 alleles and the fewest for HLA-C alleles. In the study, approximately 150 TCR beta chains were listed as associated with cytomegalovirus.

This TCR derives from a woman aged 45-65 years in good health and CMV-seronegative. Sequencing was performed on PBMCs. Recombination joined TRBV11-3 with TRBJ2-1; TRBD2 matches 8 bases in the middle. The DNA is TGTGCCACCAGCCCGGGAGGGTCTCATAATGAGCAGTTCTTC. Its protein reads: CATSPGGSHNEQFF.